These 3 T cell receptor beta chains came from one sample sequenced in a study of blood T cell repertoires in COVID-19. Some clones are missing from TCRdb's copy, which holds only in-frame ones; the method was immunoSEQ multiplex PCR. The sample records around 86,000 clones, approximately 83% being singletons. Sequencing used peripheral blood. The receptor source for this set is a woman of 80 years or more with acute or convalescent COVID-19.

This clone was seen only a few times. J is TRBJ1-1 and V is TRBV24-1; 9 nucleotides match TRBD1. The CDR3 totals 15 residues. CDR1 is KGHDR, CDR2 SFDVKD, per germline. Trimming at V came to 6 bases and at J to 3 bases, leaving 7 bases not matched to a gene. In nucleotides, the CDR3 is TGTGCCACCAGTCCCGGGACAGGGTCGGACACTGAAGCTTTCTTT. It encodes CATSPGTGSDTEAFF.

The J gene is TRBJ2-7, the V gene TRBV7-9; D possibly corresponds to TRBD2 (6 bases). The CDR3 length is 15 residues. Per germline, CDR1 SEHNR and CDR2 FQNEAQ (reference sequence). The V and J ends lost 1 base and 3 bases respectively, with 13 bases between them. CDR3 bases: TGTGCCAGCAGCTTAGAGTGGAGGGACCACTACGAGCAGTACTTC. Amino acids: CASSLEWRDHYEQYF.

The chain couples TRBV7-2 to TRBJ1-2; possible D gene TRBD1, 5 bases. V lost 1 base to trimming and J lost 1 base, with 13 bases between them. The germline V gene encodes CDR1 SGHTA and CDR2 FQGNSA. The CDR3 length is 16 residues. This CDR3 is CASSLGGTGVNYGYTF. The CDR3, as DNA: TGTGCCAGCAGCTTAGGGGGAACAGGAGTTAACTATGGCTACACCTTC.